Following are 28 T cell receptor beta chains from one sample sequenced in a study of T cell repertoires in cytomegalovirus infection. TCRdb re-derived calls from the reads in MiXCR, one entry per CDR3 protein. The sample lists about 140,000 distinct CDR3 sequences; about 6% were seen once. Sequencing was performed on PBMCs. These receptors were taken from a human donor in good health (CMV status not recorded). Some clones in this sample may be carry-over from other donors' samples.

This clonotype was detected ten times or more. This sequence joins TRBV7-2 and TRBJ2-5; no clear D gene. The CDR3 is made up of 14 amino acids. CDR1 is SGHTA, CDR2 FQGNSA, per germline. V lost 4 bases to trimming and J lost 4 bases, with 13 bases between them. The CDR3 DNA follows: TGTGCCAGCAGCTCCCCCGGGCGTGTAGAGACCCAGTACTTC. Translated: CASSSPGRVETQYF.

This clonotype showed up just a few times. This rearrangement joins TRBV6-5 to TRBJ2-1, with 7 bases lining up with TRBD1. With V trimmed by 5 bases and J by 9 bases, 10 bases remained unmatched. Per the germline V gene, CDR1 is MNHEY and CDR2 is SVGAGI. The CDR3 extends over 14 amino acids. The CDR3 DNA reads TGTGCCAGCAGTGCAACTACAGGGGATACTGAGCAGTTCTTC. Protein product: CASSATTGDTEQFF.

The chain has TRBV15 and TRBJ1-2, with no clear D. CDR1 is LNHNV, CDR2 YYDKDF, per germline (reference sequence). This CDR3 is 15 amino acids long. The V and J ends lost 0 bases and 8 bases respectively, with 16 bases between them. Here the CDR3 DNA reads TGTGCCACCAGCAGAGATGCAACGTATAGGAACGGCTACACCTTC. It yields the protein CATSRDATYRNGYTF.

This clonotype turned up a few times. V is TRBV19 and J is TRBJ2-1; TRBD1 matches 8 bases. The junction had 11 bases not matched to a gene; V was cut back by 7 bases and J by 0 bases. The CDR3 totals 17 residues. Per the germline V gene, CDR1 is LNHDA and CDR2 is SQIVND (reference sequence). The CDR3 here is CASKEQGGSSSYNEQFF. DNA of the CDR3: TGTGCCAGTAAAGAACAGGGGGGCTCGAGCTCCTACAATGAGCAGTTCTTC.

This clonotype was observed a handful of times. The chain carries TRBV6-2 or TRBV6-3 and TRBJ1-1; 10 bases are shared with TRBD1. CDR1 is MNHEY and CDR2 is SVGEGT in the germline V gene. V shed 8 bases and J 5 bases; nucleotides not matched to a gene: 11. The CDR3 is made up of 15 amino acids. CDR3 sequence: CASAPRTGGKTEAFF. The CDR3 DNA is TGTGCCAGCGCACCTCGGACAGGGGGAAAGACTGAAGCTTTCTTT.

This clonotype was detected a few times. CDR3 sequence reads: CASSRVGQTNTEAFF. Written as DNA, the CDR3 is TGCGCCAGCAGCCGCGTCGGACAGACGAACACTGAAGCTTTCTTT. This chain connects TRBV5-1 to TRBJ1-1; D possibly corresponds to TRBD1 (6 bases). With 4 bases removed from V and 1 base from J, the gap between germline ends came to 14 bases. The germline V gene has CDR1 SGHRS and CDR2 YFSETQ. The CDR3 runs to 15 residues.

The sample holds many counts of this clonotype. This chain uses TRBV5-1 with TRBJ1-1; no firm D call. Between the trimmed V and J ends, which lost 0 bases and 6 bases, there was a span of 9 bases. CDR1 and CDR2 from the germline V gene are SGHRS and YFSETQ. This CDR3 region has 13 residues. The DNA for the CDR3 is TGCGCCAGCAGCTTGGAGAAGTGGGCTGAAGCTTTCTTT. Protein sequence: CASSLEKWAEAFF.

This clonotype was detected only a few times. V gene TRBV20-1 combines with J gene TRBJ2-1; the D call may be TRBD1 or TRBD2 (5 bases each). V was pared by 3 bases and J by 4 bases, with 7 bases between. CDR3 length: 12 amino acids. Germline-derived CDR1 and CDR2 are DFQATT and SNEGSKA (reference sequence). The DNA of the CDR3 is TGCAGTGCTAGCGGGGCGTACAATGAGCAGTTCTTC. This translates into CSASGAYNEQFF.

At least ten counts were recorded for this clonotype. The V call is TRBV14, the J call TRBJ1-2; D is uncertain. The germline V and J ends were trimmed by 3 bases and 5 bases, with 16 bases remaining between them. This CDR3 comprises 15 residues. Per the germline V gene, CDR1 is SGHDN and CDR2 is FVKESK. This CDR3 is CASSHEEGRRYGYTF. The CDR3 DNA reads as TGTGCCAGCAGCCACGAGGAGGGTAGGCGGTATGGCTACACCTTC. The complete variable domain, with remaining parts taken from reference TRBV14 and TRBJ1-2, reads EAGVTQFPSHSVIEKGQTVTLRCDPISGHDNLYWYRRVMGKEIKFLLHFVKESKQDESGMPNNRFLAERTGGTYSTLKVQPAELEDSGVYFCASSHEEGRRYGYTFGSGTRLTVV.

Many counts were recorded for this clonotype. J is TRBJ1-6 and V is TRBV7-8, with 7 bases identical to TRBD1. The CDR3 totals 15 residues. Germline CDR1 reads SGHVS; CDR2 reads FQNEAQ. J gave up 7 bases and V 5 bases, and 8 bases lay outside the gene matches. The DNA of the CDR3 is TGTGCCAGCAGCGAACCGGGACAGTTAAATTCACCCCTCCACTTT. This codes for CASSEPGQLNSPLHF.

This clonotype turned up a few times. The genes are TRBV4-2 and TRBJ2-1, with D perhaps TRBD1 or TRBD2 (6 bases each). CDR3 length: 14 amino acids. V lost 8 bases and J lost 6, with 17 bases in between. Germline CDR1 LGHNA, CDR2 YNFKEQ. The CDR3 spells CASDQNWGANEQFF. CDR3 bases: TGTGCCAGCGATCAGAACTGGGGGGCCAATGAGCAGTTCTTC.

This clonotype was observed at least ten times. The rearrangement joins TRBV4-1 to TRBJ2-3; 8 bases align to TRBD2. Germline trimming cut 6 bases from V and 4 bases from J; bases unmatched to any gene: 9. The CDR3 spans 15 residues. CDR1 and CDR2 from the germline V gene are MGHRA and YSYEKL. The chain's CDR3 is CASRPTSGGSDTQYF. The CDR3 nucleotides read TGCGCCAGCAGACCAACTAGCGGTGGGTCAGATACGCAGTATTTT.

The genes are TRBV5-4 and TRBJ1-1, with TRBD1 matching over 8 bases. CDR3 length equals 15 residues. Germline loops: CDR1 SGHNT, CDR2 YYREEE (reference sequence). The junction had 8 bases not matched to a gene; V was cut back by 4 bases and J by 3 bases. The DNA for the CDR3 is TGTGCCAGCAGCGGGCACAGGGGGTCGGACACTGAAGCTTTCTTT. It encodes CASSGHRGSDTEAFF.

This clonotype showed up many times. The V and J genes are TRBV12-3 or TRBV12-4 and TRBJ1-3; tentatively, D is TRBD1 (5 bases). V was pared by 8 bases and J by 0 bases, with 11 bases between. This CDR3 region has 14 residues. CDR3 DNA sequence: TGTGCCAGCGGGACCTGGGGCTCTGGAAACACCATATATTTT. This sequence encodes CASGTWGSGNTIYF.

This sequence joins TRBV9 and TRBJ1-3; 8 positions match TRBD1. Germline V gives CDR1 SGDLS, CDR2 YYNGEE. The CDR3 spans 19 residues. The trim removed 1 base at V and 0 bases at J, leaving 12 bases unmatched. The CDR3 spells CASSVRGTGSGDSGNTIYF. CDR3 coding DNA: TGTGCCAGCAGCGTACGGGGGACAGGAAGTGGGGACTCTGGAAACACCATATATTTT. Complete variable domain (other parts from reference TRBV9 and TRBJ1-3): DSGVTQTPKHLITATGQRVTLRCSPRSGDLSVYWYQQSLDQGLQFLIQYYNGEERAKGNILERFSAQQFPDLHSELNLSSLELGDSALYFCASSVRGTGSGDSGNTIYFGEGSWLTVV.

The CDR3 DNA is TGTGCCAGCAGCAGTAACAGAGAAGATGAGCAGTTCTTC. Amino acids: CASSSNREDEQFF. The V gene is TRBV5-4, the J gene TRBJ2-1; D unclear. Trimming cost V 4 bases and J 8 bases, with 13 bases left between them. Germline lookup yields CDR1 SGHNT and CDR2 YYREEE (reference sequence). The CDR3 is 13 amino acids.

The table lists this clonotype with many counts. The J gene is TRBJ1-1, the V gene TRBV5-3; D is uncertain. TRBV5-3 qualifies as an ORF whose function is uncertain. Trimming took 1 base from V and 3 from J, leaving 4 bases between them. This CDR3 spans 12 amino acids. The CDR3 sequence: CARSLKDTEAFF. The CDR3 nucleotides are TGTGCCAGAAGCTTGAAGGACACTGAAGCTTTCTTT.

This clonotype was seen repeatedly, ten times or more. The chain is built from TRBV7-2 and TRBJ1-5, with D possibly matching TRBD1 (5 bases). Germline V lookup: CDR1 SGHTA, CDR2 FQGNSA. Trimming left V 1 base short and J 8 bases short, with 12 bases between. The CDR3 totals 14 residues. The CDR3 here is CASSLVAGTEPQHF. CDR3 nucleotides: TGTGCCAGCAGCTTAGTAGCAGGGACGGAGCCCCAGCATTTT.

This chain joins TRBV12-5 and TRBJ1-5; D remains unclear. Germline V gene sequence: CDR1 LGHNT, CDR2 FRNRAP. The CDR3 is made up of 18 amino acids. The germline V and J ends were trimmed by 0 bases and 3 bases, with 18 bases remaining between them. This CDR3 reads CASGLVRSNTGDNQPQHF. CDR3 DNA sequence: TGTGCTAGTGGTTTGGTACGGTCGAATACGGGCGACAATCAGCCCCAGCATTTT.

This clonotype was detected ten times or more. The chain links TRBV19 to TRBJ1-6, with a possible D match to TRBD1 (6 bases). V lost 8 bases to trimming and J lost 10 bases, with 15 bases between them. The CDR3 runs 13 residues. From germline, CDR1 is LNHDA and CDR2 SQIVND (reference sequence). CDR3 bases: TGTGCCAGTGGGGACACGGCCGGCTCACCCCTCCACTTT. Protein: CASGDTAGSPLHF.

Turning to this clonotype: With a much larger clone just one base away, this may be a read error. The chain recombines TRBV7-2 with TRBJ2-1, with D unresolved. With 5 bases removed from V and 6 bases from J, the gap between germline ends came to 8 bases. Per the germline V gene, CDR1 is SGHTA and CDR2 is FQGNSA. The CDR3 is 12 amino acids. In DNA, the CDR3 is TGTGCCAGCAGCCAAGACGCCAATGAGCAGTTCTTC. It is translated as CASSQDANEQFF.

Only a few counts were recorded for this clonotype. This CDR3 is CSVKTGDEQYF. CDR3 bases: TGCAGCGTCAAGACAGGGGACGAGCAGTACTTC. The chain employs TRBV29-1 and TRBJ2-7, with 8 nucleotides matching TRBD1. The CDR3 extends over 11 amino acids. Germline V gives CDR1 SQVTM, CDR2 ANQGSEA. Germline trimming cut 6 bases from V and 5 bases from J; bases unmatched to any gene: 3.

CDR3 sequence (DNA): TGTGCCAGTAGTATCGAGGGCAACTATGGCTACACCTTC. Its translation: CASSIEGNYGYTF. The chain links TRBV19 to TRBJ1-2; D remains unclear. This CDR3 region has 13 residues. Trimming cost V 3 bases and J 2 bases, with 7 bases left between them. Germline-derived CDR1 and CDR2 are LNHDA and SQIVND (reference sequence).

This clonotype was observed many times. The chain combines TRBV28 with TRBJ1-2; possible D gene TRBD1, 6 bases. The CDR3 runs to 13 residues. The V and J ends lost 5 bases and 7 bases respectively, with 14 bases between them. Germline CDR1 and CDR2: MDHEN and SYDVKM. CDR3: CASSLPQGSGYTF. CDR3 in DNA: TGTGCCAGCAGTCTACCCCAGGGGAGTGGCTACACCTTC.

Ten or more counts support this clonotype. CDR3 DNA sequence: TGTGCCAGCAGCCAGCCGGGGGATACGCAGTATTTT. As protein: CASSQPGDTQYF. The chain recombines TRBV14 with TRBJ2-3; tentatively, D is TRBD2 (5 bases). V dropped 3 bases and J dropped 6 bases, with 7 bases sitting between them. Germline values: CDR1 SGHDN, CDR2 FVKESK. The CDR3 runs to 12 residues.

This clonotype was seen repeatedly, ten times or more. V usage is TRBV7-6 and J usage is TRBJ2-5; D remains ambiguous. The germline CDR1 and CDR2 sequences are SGHVS and FNYEAQ. V was shortened by 4 bases and J by 2 bases, with 8 bases between the two germline ends. This CDR3 is built from 13 residues. This chain's CDR3 is CASSSAPQETQYF. The CDR3 coding sequence is TGTGCCAGCAGCTCCGCACCGCAAGAGACCCAGTACTTC.

There are a few counts of this clonotype. The chain links TRBV7-2 to TRBJ2-5; TRBD2 agrees at 15 bases. This CDR3 has 16 amino acids. V shed 8 bases and J 5 bases; nucleotides not matched to a gene: 9. CDR1 is SGHTA and CDR2 is FQGNSA in the germline V gene. CDR3 sequence: CASHRGLAGGRETQYF. The CDR3 region has the DNA TGTGCCAGCCACCGAGGACTAGCGGGGGGGCGGGAGACCCAGTACTTC. Supplemented by reference TRBV7-2 and TRBJ2-5, the full variable domain reads GAGVSQSPSNKVTEKGKDVELRCDPISGHTALYWYRQSLGQGLEFLIYFQGNSAPDKSGLPSDRFSAERTGGSVSTLTIQRTQQEDSAVYLCASHRGLAGGRETQYFGPGTRLLVL.

This chain connects TRBV2 to TRBJ2-1, with D unresolved. Germline lookup yields CDR1 SNHLY and CDR2 FYNNEI. This CDR3 contains 13 residues. V was shortened by 6 bases and J by 0 bases, with 6 bases between the two germline ends. CDR3 sequence: CASRTGSYNEQFF. The DNA of the CDR3 is TGTGCCAGCAGAACGGGCTCCTACAATGAGCAGTTCTTC. The whole variable domain, filled in from reference TRBV2 and TRBJ2-1, reads EPEVTQTPSHQVTQMGQEVILRCVPISNHLYFYWYRQILGQKVEFLVSFYNNEISEKSEIFDDQFSVERPDGSNFTLKIRSTKLEDSAMYFCASRTGSYNEQFFGPGTRLTVL.